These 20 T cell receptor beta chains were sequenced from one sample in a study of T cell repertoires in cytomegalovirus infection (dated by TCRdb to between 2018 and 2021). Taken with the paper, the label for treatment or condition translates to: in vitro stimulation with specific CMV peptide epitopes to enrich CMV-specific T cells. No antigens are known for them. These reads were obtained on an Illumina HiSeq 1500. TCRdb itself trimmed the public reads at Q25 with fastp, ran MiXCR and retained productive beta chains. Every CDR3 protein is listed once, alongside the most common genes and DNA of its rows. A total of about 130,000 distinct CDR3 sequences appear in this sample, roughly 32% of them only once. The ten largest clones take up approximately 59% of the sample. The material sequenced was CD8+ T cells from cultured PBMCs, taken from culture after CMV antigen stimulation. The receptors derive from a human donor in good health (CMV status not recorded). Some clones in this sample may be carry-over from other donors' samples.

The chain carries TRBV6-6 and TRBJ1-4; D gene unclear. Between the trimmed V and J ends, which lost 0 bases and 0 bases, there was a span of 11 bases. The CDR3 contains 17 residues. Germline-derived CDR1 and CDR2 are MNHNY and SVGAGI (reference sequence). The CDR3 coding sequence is TGTGCCAGCAGTTACTCCCTCTCAGAGGCAACTAATGAAAAACTGTTTTTT. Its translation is CASSYSLSEATNEKLFF.

The CDR3 nucleotides read TGTGCCAGCAGTTTAAGGGGCAGGGGGCCAGGAAACACCATATATTTT. Protein product: CASSLRGRGPGNTIYF. V usage is TRBV27 and J usage is TRBJ1-3; 8 bases match TRBD1. Germline V gives CDR1 MNHEY, CDR2 SMNVEV (reference sequence). Unmatched junction bases numbered 7, after V lost 2 bases and J lost 4 bases. The CDR3 sequence is 16 residues long.

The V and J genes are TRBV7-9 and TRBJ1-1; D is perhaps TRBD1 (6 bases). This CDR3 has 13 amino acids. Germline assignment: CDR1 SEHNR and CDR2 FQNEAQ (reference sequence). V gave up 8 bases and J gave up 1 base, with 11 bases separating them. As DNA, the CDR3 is TGTGCCAGCTTGACAGGTTCGAACACTGAAGCTTTCTTT. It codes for CASLTGSNTEAFF.

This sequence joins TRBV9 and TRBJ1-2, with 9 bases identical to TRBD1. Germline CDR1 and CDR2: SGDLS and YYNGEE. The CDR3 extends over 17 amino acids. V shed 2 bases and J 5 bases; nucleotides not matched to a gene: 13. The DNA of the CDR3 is TGTGCCAGCAGCGTCTTGGGACAGGGAGAAGGGAAGTATGGCTACACCTTC. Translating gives CASSVLGQGEGKYGYTF. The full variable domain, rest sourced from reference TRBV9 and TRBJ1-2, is DSGVTQTPKHLITATGQRVTLRCSPRSGDLSVYWYQQSLDQGLQFLIQYYNGEERAKGNILERFSAQQFPDLHSELNLSSLELGDSALYFCASSVLGQGEGKYGYTFGSGTRLTVV.

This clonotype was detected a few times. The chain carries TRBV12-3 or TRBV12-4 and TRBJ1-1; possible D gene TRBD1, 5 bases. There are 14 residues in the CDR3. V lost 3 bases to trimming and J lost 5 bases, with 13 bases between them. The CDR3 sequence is CASSFSGGRTEAFF. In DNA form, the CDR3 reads TGTGCCAGCAGTTTCAGCGGGGGACGGACTGAAGCTTTCTTT.

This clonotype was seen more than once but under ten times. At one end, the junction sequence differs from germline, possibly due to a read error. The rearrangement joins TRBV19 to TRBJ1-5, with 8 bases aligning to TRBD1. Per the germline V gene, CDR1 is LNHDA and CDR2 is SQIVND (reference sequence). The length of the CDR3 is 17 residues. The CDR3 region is CASSMGSGGFHNQHQHF. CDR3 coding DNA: TGTGCCAGTAGTATGGGGTCAGGGGGCTTTCACAATCAGCACCAGCATTTT. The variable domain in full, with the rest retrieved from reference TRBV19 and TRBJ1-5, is DGGITQSPKYLFRKEGQNVTLSCEQNLNHDAMYWYRQDPGQGLRLIYYSQIVNDFQKGDIAEGYSVSREKKESFPLTVTSAQKNPTAFYLCASSMGSGGFHNQHQHFGDGTRLSIL.

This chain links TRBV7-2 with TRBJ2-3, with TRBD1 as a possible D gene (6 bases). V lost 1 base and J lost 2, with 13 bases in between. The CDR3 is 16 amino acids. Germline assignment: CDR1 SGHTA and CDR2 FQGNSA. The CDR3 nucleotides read TGTGCCAGCAGCTTAGACGCCAGGGGCGTCACAGATACGCAGTATTTT. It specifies CASSLDARGVTDTQYF.

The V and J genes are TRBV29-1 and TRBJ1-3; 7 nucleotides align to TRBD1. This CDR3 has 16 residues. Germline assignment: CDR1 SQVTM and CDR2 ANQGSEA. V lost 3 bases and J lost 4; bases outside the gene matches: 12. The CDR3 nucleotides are TGCAGCGTTGAGAGGACAGGCTTCGGGGTGGGAAACACCATATATTTT. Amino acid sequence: CSVERTGFGVGNTIYF.

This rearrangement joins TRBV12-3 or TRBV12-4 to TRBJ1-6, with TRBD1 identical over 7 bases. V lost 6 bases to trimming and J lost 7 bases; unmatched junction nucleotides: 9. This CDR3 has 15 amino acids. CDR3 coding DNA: TGTGCCAGCAGCCGTGGGAGGGACAGCAATTCACCCCTCCACTTT. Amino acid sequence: CASSRGRDSNSPLHF.

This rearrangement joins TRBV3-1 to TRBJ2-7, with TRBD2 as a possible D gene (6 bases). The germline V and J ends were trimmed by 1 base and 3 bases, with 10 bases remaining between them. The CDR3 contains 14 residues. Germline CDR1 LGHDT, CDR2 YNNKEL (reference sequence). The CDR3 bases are TGTGCCAGCAGCCAAGGGGGACTCAACTACGAGCAGTACTTC. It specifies CASSQGGLNYEQYF.

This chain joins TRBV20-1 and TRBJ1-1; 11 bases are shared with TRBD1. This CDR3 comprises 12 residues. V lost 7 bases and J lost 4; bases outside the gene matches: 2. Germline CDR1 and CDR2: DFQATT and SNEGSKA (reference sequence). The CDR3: CSVGTGGTEAFF. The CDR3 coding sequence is TGCAGTGTTGGGACAGGGGGCACTGAAGCTTTCTTT.

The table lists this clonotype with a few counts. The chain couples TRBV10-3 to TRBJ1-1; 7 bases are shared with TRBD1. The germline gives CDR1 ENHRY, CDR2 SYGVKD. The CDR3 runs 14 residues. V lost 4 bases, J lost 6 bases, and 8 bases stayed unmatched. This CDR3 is CAISGGTAFPEAFF. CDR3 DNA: TGTGCCATCAGTGGAGGGACAGCTTTCCCTGAAGCTTTCTTT.

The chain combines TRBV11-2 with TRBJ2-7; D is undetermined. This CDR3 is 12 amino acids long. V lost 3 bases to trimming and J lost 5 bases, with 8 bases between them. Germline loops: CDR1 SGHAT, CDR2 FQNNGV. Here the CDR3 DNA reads TGTGCCAGCAGCTTGGGCCTCCACGAGCAGTACTTC. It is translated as CASSLGLHEQYF.

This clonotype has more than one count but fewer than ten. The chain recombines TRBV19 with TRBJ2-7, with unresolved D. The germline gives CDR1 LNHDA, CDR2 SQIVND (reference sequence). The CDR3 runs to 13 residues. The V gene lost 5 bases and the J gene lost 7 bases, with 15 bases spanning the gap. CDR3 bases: TGTGCCAGTAGTGCCCCTGGGGTGAGAGAGCAGTACTTC. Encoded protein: CASSAPGVREQYF.

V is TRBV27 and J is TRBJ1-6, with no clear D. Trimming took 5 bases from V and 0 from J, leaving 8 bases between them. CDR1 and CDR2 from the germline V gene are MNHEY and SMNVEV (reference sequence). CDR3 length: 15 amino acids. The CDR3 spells CASSKGFSYNSPLHF. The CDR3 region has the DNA TGTGCCAGCAGTAAAGGTTTCTCCTATAATTCACCCCTCCACTTT.

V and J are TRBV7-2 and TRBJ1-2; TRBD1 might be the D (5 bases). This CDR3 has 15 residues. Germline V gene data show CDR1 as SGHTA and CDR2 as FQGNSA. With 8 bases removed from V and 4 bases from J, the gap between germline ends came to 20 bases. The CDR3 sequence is CASGFISGRAYGYTF. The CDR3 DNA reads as TGTGCCAGCGGTTTCATATCAGGGCGGGCCTATGGCTACACCTTC.

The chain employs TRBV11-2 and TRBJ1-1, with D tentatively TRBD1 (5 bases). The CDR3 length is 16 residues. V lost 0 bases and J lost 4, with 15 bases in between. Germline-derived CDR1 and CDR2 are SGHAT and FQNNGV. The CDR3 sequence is CASSLEVQGDFTEAFF. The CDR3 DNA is TGTGCCAGCAGCTTAGAGGTCCAGGGCGATTTCACTGAAGCTTTCTTT.

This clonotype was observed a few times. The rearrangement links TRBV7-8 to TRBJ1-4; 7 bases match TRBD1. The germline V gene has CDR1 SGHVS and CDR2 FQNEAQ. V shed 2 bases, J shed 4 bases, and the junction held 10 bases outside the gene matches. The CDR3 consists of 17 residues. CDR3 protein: CASSLFVGQNYNEKLFF. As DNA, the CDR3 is TGTGCCAGCAGCTTATTTGTGGGACAGAACTATAATGAAAAACTGTTTTTT.

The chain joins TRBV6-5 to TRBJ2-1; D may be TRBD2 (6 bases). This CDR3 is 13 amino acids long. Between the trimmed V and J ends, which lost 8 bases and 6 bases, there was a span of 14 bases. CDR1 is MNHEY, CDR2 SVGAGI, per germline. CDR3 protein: CASGVGGPNEQFF. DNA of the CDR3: TGTGCCAGCGGGGTCGGGGGTCCCAATGAGCAGTTCTTC.

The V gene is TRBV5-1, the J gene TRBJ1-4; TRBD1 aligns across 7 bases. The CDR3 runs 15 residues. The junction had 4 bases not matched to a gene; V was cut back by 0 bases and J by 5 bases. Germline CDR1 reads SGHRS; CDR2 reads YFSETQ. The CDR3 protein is CASSLGGQRNEKLFF. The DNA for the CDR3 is TGCGCCAGCAGCTTGGGGGGACAGCGGAATGAAAAACTGTTTTTT.